This T cell receptor beta chain was recorded in a study of cytomegalovirus exposure and HLA in healthy donors. 13 Jbeta primers and 60 Vbeta primers were used for the PCR. TCRdb's table, derived via immunoSEQ multiplex PCR, lists solely in-frame clones and lacks some. The profile covers approximately 100,000 clones, with 76% appearing a single time and around 4% taken by the ten largest. Germline values: CDR1 SGHRS, CDR2 YFSETQ. The V and J ends lost 3 bases and 3 bases respectively, with 9 bases between them. This CDR3 is built from 13 residues. Source material: PBMCs. The rearrangement joins TRBV5-1 to TRBJ1-1; D gene uncertain. This TCR derives from a man aged 40-49 years in good health and CMV-seronegative. The CDR3 DNA reads TGCGCCAGCAGCTCCGGGGAGGACACTGAAGCTTTCTTT. This codes for CASSSGEDTEAFF.